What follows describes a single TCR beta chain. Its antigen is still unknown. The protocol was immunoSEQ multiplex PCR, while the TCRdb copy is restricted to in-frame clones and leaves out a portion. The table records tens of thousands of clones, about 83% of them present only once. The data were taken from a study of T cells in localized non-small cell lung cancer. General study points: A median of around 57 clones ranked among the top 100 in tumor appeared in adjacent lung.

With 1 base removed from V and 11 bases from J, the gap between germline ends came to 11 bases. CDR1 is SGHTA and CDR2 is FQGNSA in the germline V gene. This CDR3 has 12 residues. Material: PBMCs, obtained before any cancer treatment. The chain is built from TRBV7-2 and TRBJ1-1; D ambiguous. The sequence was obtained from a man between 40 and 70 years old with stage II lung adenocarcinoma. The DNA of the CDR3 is TGTGCCAGCAGCTTAGTTTGGTCCGGGGCTTTCTTT. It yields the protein CASSLVWSGAFF.